The next 10 T cell receptor beta chains were all read from a single sample in a study of blood T cells in healthy people across ages. Combining a sample-barcoded 5' primer with a J-beta primer mix, a second PCR ran for roughly 7 to 12 cycles. TCRdb reanalysed the 5' RACE reads using MiXCR and keeps one entry per CDR3 protein. The sample lists 1.5 million to 2 million distinct CDR3 sequences; around 48% were seen once. Sequenced sample: blood. Receptors were obtained from a woman aged 40-49 years in good health.

The chain joins TRBV14 to TRBJ1-2; D is possibly TRBD1 (6 bases). V was clipped by 1 base and J by 4 bases, with 13 bases between them. This CDR3 has 15 amino acids. Germline-derived CDR1 and CDR2 are SGHDN and FVKESK. The CDR3, as DNA: TGTGCCAGCAGCCAAGCCGTGGGGGCCGGCTATGGCTACACCTTC. Residues: CASSQAVGAGYGYTF.

This clonotype was seen at least ten times. The V call is TRBV7-9, the J call TRBJ2-5; maybe TRBD2 (5 bases). The germline V gene encodes CDR1 SEHNR and CDR2 FQNEAQ (reference sequence). Trimming took 3 bases from V and 2 from J, leaving 10 bases between them. The CDR3 contains 14 residues. The CDR3 spells CASSFLSGQETQYF. CDR3 nucleotide sequence: TGTGCCAGCAGCTTTTTAAGCGGACAAGAGACCCAGTACTTC.

DNA of the CDR3: TGTGCCAGCAGCTTAGGACTAGCGGGGTATAGCACAGATACGCAGTATTTT. Translated: CASSLGLAGYSTDTQYF. The chain carries TRBV7-2 and TRBJ2-3; 11 bases map to TRBD2. V lost 1 base and J lost 0; bases outside the gene matches: 3. CDR3 length equals 17 residues. Per germline, CDR1 SGHTA and CDR2 FQGNSA.

This clonotype was seen a handful of times. One end of the junction varies from germline; a read error may be responsible. This chain joins TRBV7-2 and TRBJ2-7, with D perhaps matching TRBD1 (6 bases). Per the germline V gene, CDR1 is SGHTA and CDR2 is FQGNSA. CDR3 length: 14 residues. In DNA, the CDR3 is TGTGCCAGCACCTTAGGGGGAAGCTCCTACGAGCAGTACTTC. Translation: CASTLGGSSYEQYF.

CDR3 bases: TGTGCCAGCAGCGGACCAGCGGGACCACTTAATGAGCAGTTCTTC. Its translation is CASSGPAGPLNEQFF. V is TRBV6-5 and J is TRBJ2-1; 7 bases are a match to TRBD2. The CDR3 has 15 amino acids. Germline assignment: CDR1 MNHEY and CDR2 SVGAGI. With V trimmed by 6 bases and J by 7 bases, 12 bases remained unmatched.

V usage is TRBV5-1 and J usage is TRBJ2-1, with 10 bases fitting TRBD1. The V segment lost 3 bases and the J segment 3 bases; nucleotides outside the gene matches: 3. This CDR3 contains 15 residues. The germline V gene encodes CDR1 SGHRS and CDR2 YFSETQ. The CDR3 bases are TGCGCCAGCAGCTGGGGGGACAGGGGCTACAATGAGCAGTTCTTC. It yields the protein CASSWGDRGYNEQFF.

The table lists this clonotype with a few counts. J is TRBJ2-1 and V is TRBV6-2 or TRBV6-3, with unresolved D. The CDR3 spans 12 residues. Trimming shortened V by 7 bases and J by 9 bases, and 13 bases separated the two germline ends. Per the germline V gene, CDR1 is MNHEY and CDR2 is SVGEGT. As DNA, the CDR3 is TGTGCCAGCAATCACGGCGGCGGTGAGCAGTTCTTC. The encoded protein is CASNHGGGEQFF.

V and J are TRBV5-1 and TRBJ2-3; TRBD2 might be the D (5 bases). The V end was cut by 0 bases, the J end by 6 bases, with 17 bases between. CDR1 SGHRS and CDR2 YFSETQ come from the germline V gene. The CDR3 covers 16 residues. CDR3 protein: CASSLVRPAVFDTQYF. Here the CDR3 DNA reads TGCGCCAGCAGCTTGGTTAGACCAGCGGTTTTCGATACGCAGTATTTT.

The rearrangement uses TRBV5-6 and TRBJ2-4; 7 bases align to TRBD1. CDR1 is SGHDT, CDR2 YYEEEE, per germline. J lost 6 bases, V lost 5 bases, and 14 bases had no gene match. This CDR3 has 16 residues. CDR3 residues: CASSAQGLSFGNIQYF. The CDR3 DNA reads as TGTGCCAGCAGTGCACAGGGGTTGTCCTTCGGAAACATTCAGTACTTC.

The rearrangement links TRBV7-2 to TRBJ1-5, with D perhaps TRBD1 (5 bases). With 5 bases removed from V and 2 bases from J, the gap between germline ends came to 16 bases. Germline values: CDR1 SGHTA, CDR2 FQGNSA. This CDR3 spans 16 amino acids. The CDR3: CASSLIPGPGNQPQHF. For the CDR3, the DNA is TGTGCCAGCAGCCTCATCCCGGGGCCGGGCAATCAGCCCCAGCATTTT.